Shown below are 6 T cell receptor beta chains from a single sample sequenced in a study of cytomegalovirus exposure and HLA in healthy donors. The PCR employed 60 Vbeta primers together with 13 Jbeta primers. Profiling relied on immunoSEQ multiplex PCR, and the TCRdb table lists in-frame clones only, not all of them. The sample table sets out tens of thousands of clones. Sequenced: PBMCs. The source is a woman in her forties in good health and CMV-seropositive.

Note on this clone: One end of the junction varies from germline; a read error may be responsible. The sample carries other DNA sequences with the same CDR3. V usage is TRBV7-8 and J usage is TRBJ2-3, with unresolved D. This CDR3 has 13 amino acids. From germline, CDR1 is SGHVS and CDR2 FQNEAQ. The CDR3 DNA reads as TGCGCCAGCAGCCGGAACGACGGGGATACGCAGTATTTT. This sequence encodes CASSRNDGDTQYF.

This clone is medium-sized by frequency. This sequence joins TRBV6-1 and TRBJ2-3, with 8 positions matching TRBD2. V trimming: 2 bases; J trimming: 4 bases; junction bases outside the gene matches: 5. In germline, CDR1 is MNHNS, CDR2 SASEGT. CDR3 size: 15 residues. CDR3 sequence: CASSETTSGPDTQYF. The CDR3 coding sequence is TGTGCCAGCAGTGAAACAACTAGCGGCCCAGATACGCAGTATTTT.

Here the CDR3 DNA reads TGTGCCAGCAGTTACACGCCCGGGACAGGGGCTAATGGCTACACCTTC. Translation gives CASSYTPGTGANGYTF. The V call is TRBV6-5, the J call TRBJ1-2, with 10 bases fitting TRBD1. The trim removed 2 bases at V and 6 bases at J, leaving 9 bases unmatched. CDR1 and CDR2 (germline): MNHEY, SVGAGI. The CDR3 contains 16 residues.

The chain links TRBV5-6 to TRBJ2-3, with 7 nucleotides matching TRBD2. The CDR3 is 19 amino acids. CDR1 is SGHDT, CDR2 YYEEEE, per germline. Germline trimming cut 4 bases from V and 5 bases from J; bases unmatched to any gene: 22. The CDR3 DNA reads TGTGCCAGCAGCCCGCCAGGACCCCGCGGGGGAAATTATATAGATACGCAGTATTTT. Protein sequence: CASSPPGPRGGNYIDTQYF.

The chain is built from TRBV19 and TRBJ2-5, with D possibly matching TRBD1 (6 bases). V gave up 6 bases and J gave up 0 bases, with 11 bases separating them. There are 14 residues in the CDR3. Germline CDR1 reads LNHDA; CDR2 reads SQIVND (reference sequence). In DNA form, the CDR3 reads TGTGCCAGTAGGGGCAGGGGTGACCAAGAGACCCAGTACTTC. As protein: CASRGRGDQETQYF.

The chain uses TRBV6-1 and TRBJ2-1; the D gene is possibly TRBD2 (5 bases). This CDR3 region has 15 residues. From germline, CDR1 is MNHNS and CDR2 SASEGT. The V end was cut by 5 bases, the J end by 6 bases, with 17 bases between. The CDR3 loop reads CASSTGNSLTNEQFF. CDR3 bases: TGTGCCAGCAGTACGGGGAACAGTTTAACCAATGAGCAGTTCTTC.